This entry lists 8 T cell receptor beta chains sequenced from one sample in a study of Ad26.COV2.S vaccination and SARS-CoV-2 variants. The data were produced by immunoSEQ multiplex PCR, yet TCRdb's version contains in-frame clones alone and is incomplete. The data show about 420,000 clones, roughly 90% seen once. Specified treatment: some 19 received Ad26.COV2.S at low or high dose, single or two shots; several received placebo; per-sample allocation not given. The investigators took samples on day 63 after the first vaccine or placebo injection. Source: peripheral blood, taken in a trial of Ad26.COV2.S vaccine versus placebo. All receptors derive from a person between 18 and 65 years old who received the Ad26.COV2.S COVID-19 vaccine or a placebo.

This clone occurred once. The CDR3 here is CASSIDGGETQYF. The DNA for the CDR3 is TGTGCCAGTAGTATCGACGGAGGAGAGACCCAGTACTTC. The chain uses TRBV19 and TRBJ2-5; perhaps TRBD2 as D (5 bases). Trimming took 3 bases from V and 4 from J, leaving 9 bases between them. CDR1 and CDR2 from the germline V gene are LNHDA and SQIVND (reference sequence). The CDR3 runs 13 residues.

V and J are TRBV12-3 or TRBV12-4 and TRBJ2-1; 7 bases agree with TRBD2. With 6 bases clipped from V and 4 bases from J, the junction kept 0 bases outside the gene matches. The CDR3 extends over 12 amino acids. Here the CDR3 DNA reads TGTGCCAGCAGGGGGGGGTACAATGAGCAGTTCTTC. This sequence encodes CASRGGYNEQFF.

This chain uses TRBV6-2 or TRBV6-3 with TRBJ2-3; TRBD2 agrees at 10 bases. The germline gives CDR1 MNHEY, CDR2 SVGEGT. J gave up 3 bases and V 5 bases, and 5 bases lay outside the gene matches. The CDR3 spans 15 residues. The CDR3 DNA follows: TGTGCCAGCAGTCCCGGGACTAGCGAAACAGATACGCAGTATTTT. This encodes CASSPGTSETDTQYF.

This clone was counted a single time. The chain recombines TRBV27 with TRBJ2-1; D is perhaps TRBD1 (7 bases). V was shortened by 0 bases and J by 2 bases, with 11 bases between the two germline ends. In germline, CDR1 is MNHEY, CDR2 SMNVEV (reference sequence). The CDR3 loop spans 16 amino acids. Here the CDR3 DNA reads TGTGCCAGCAGTTTATCGAGCAGGGGGGCCTACAATGAGCAGTTCTTC. Translation gives CASSLSSRGAYNEQFF.

The genes are TRBV6-4 and TRBJ2-3; D is undetermined. Between the trimmed V and J ends, which lost 7 bases and 2 bases, there was a span of 10 bases. Germline loops: CDR1 MRHNA, CDR2 SNTAGT. CDR3 length: 13 residues. The CDR3, as DNA: TGTGCCAGCACCAAGGACCACACAGATACGCAGTATTTT. Protein product: CASTKDHTDTQYF.

The V gene is TRBV7-8, the J gene TRBJ2-7, with D unresolved. CDR1 is SGHVS, CDR2 FQNEAQ, per germline. The CDR3 consists of 14 residues. V lost 5 bases and J 6 bases, leaving 17 bases between the germline ends. The DNA for the CDR3 is TGTGCCAGCAGCGCCGACTCTGCCACATTCGAGCAGTACTTC. This translates into CASSADSATFEQYF.

J is TRBJ1-3 and V is TRBV28, with D tentatively TRBD1 (5 bases). V was clipped by 3 bases and J by 4 bases, with 13 bases between them. Germline CDR1 is MDHEN and CDR2 is SYDVKM. The length of the CDR3 is 15 residues. The CDR3 region has the DNA TGTGCCAGCAGTTTCAGGCCAGGGACCGGAAACACCATATATTTT. Its protein is CASSFRPGTGNTIYF. Full variable domain (outside the CDR3, taken from reference TRBV28 and TRBJ1-3): DVKVTQSSRYLVKRTGEKVFLECVQDMDHENMFWYRQDPGLGLRLIYFSYDVKMKEKGDIPEGYSVSREKKERFSLILESASTNQTSMYLCASSFRPGTGNTIYFGEGSWLTVV.

The gene calls are TRBV7-3 and TRBJ2-1; 8 bases line up with TRBD2. Germline loops: CDR1 SGHTA, CDR2 FQGTGA. Trimming removed 5 bases from V and 8 bases from J; junction bases left unmatched: 11. The CDR3 contains 15 residues. The CDR3 protein is CASSQTGGLEDEQFF. For the CDR3, the DNA is TGTGCCAGCAGCCAAACGGGGGGGCTCGAAGATGAGCAGTTCTTC.